Given below is one T cell receptor beta chain in context. This sample is drawn from a study of response to subunit inactivated influenza vaccine. The CDR3 is 13 residues long. CDR1 is LGHDT and CDR2 is YNNKEL in the germline V gene (reference sequence). Trimming stripped 1 base from V and 6 bases from J, with 9 bases between. TCRdb reprocessed the RT-PCR reads via MiXCR and lists one record per CDR3 protein. The table shows some 540,000 distinct CDR3 sequences, with roughly a quarter occurring only once. These data also featured in a second study, about T cells expressing NK-cell markers. From that paper: Making the TCR beta cDNA relied on 5'RACE template switching with UMIs. CD3+CD56+NKG2C+, CD3+CD56+NKG2C- and CD3+CD56-NKG2C+ T cells, once sorted, supplied the TCR beta repertoires. In several experiments, sorting was confined to alpha-beta TCR T cells through use of an anti-gamma-delta TCR antibody.

V usage is TRBV3-1 and J usage is TRBJ2-5; a weak D match, TRBD2 (6 bases). Source: CD4+ T cells sorted from PBMCs, taken 12 days after vaccination. This TCR was recovered from a man in his forties or fifties who received an inactivated influenza vaccine. The CDR3 protein is CASSQGSGQTQYF. CDR3 coding DNA: TGTGCCAGCAGCCAAGGTAGCGGTCAGACCCAGTACTTC.